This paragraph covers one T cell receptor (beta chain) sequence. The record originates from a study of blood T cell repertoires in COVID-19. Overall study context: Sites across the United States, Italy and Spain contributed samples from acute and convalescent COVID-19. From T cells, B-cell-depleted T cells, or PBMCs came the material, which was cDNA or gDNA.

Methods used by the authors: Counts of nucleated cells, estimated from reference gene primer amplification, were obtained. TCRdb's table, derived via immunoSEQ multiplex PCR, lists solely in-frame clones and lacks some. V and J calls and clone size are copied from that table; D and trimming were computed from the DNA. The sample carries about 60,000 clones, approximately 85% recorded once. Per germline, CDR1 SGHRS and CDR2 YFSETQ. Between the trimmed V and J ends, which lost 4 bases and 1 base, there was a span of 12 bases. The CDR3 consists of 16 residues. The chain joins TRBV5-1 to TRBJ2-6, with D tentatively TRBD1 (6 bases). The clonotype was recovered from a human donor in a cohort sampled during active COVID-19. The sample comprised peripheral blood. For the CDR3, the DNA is TGCGCCAGCAGCCTACAGGGATATTCTGGGGCCAACGTCCTGACTTTC. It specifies CASSLQGYSGANVLTF.